The 20 T cell receptor beta chains in this list originate from one sample, sequenced in a study of cytomegalovirus exposure and HLA in healthy donors. PCR employed 60 Vbeta and 13 Jbeta primers. Data came from immunoSEQ multiplex PCR; TCRdb stores just in-frame clones and leaves some out. The table lists under 200,000 clones, about 77% of them singletons. Sequenced sample: PBMCs. Every receptor here comes from a woman in her 40s in good health and CMV-seropositive.

The genes are TRBV20-1 and TRBJ1-4; D not resolved. The CDR3 extends over 11 amino acids. Germline V gene data show CDR1 as DFQATT and CDR2 as SNEGSKA (reference sequence). V was clipped by 4 bases and J by 8 bases, with 8 bases between them. The CDR3 loop is CSANQAEKLFF. The CDR3 nucleotides read TGCAGTGCTAATCAGGCGGAAAAACTGTTTTTT.

This chain joins TRBV7-2 and TRBJ2-7; the D gene is possibly TRBD2 (5 bases). This CDR3 has 11 residues. CDR1 and CDR2 (germline): SGHTA, FQGNSA. Trimming stripped 5 bases from V and 6 bases from J, with 8 bases between. The CDR3 DNA reads as TGTGCCAGCAGCCTTAGCGTCGAGCAGTACTTC. Protein product: CASSLSVEQYF. The full variable domain, its missing parts supplied by reference TRBV7-2 and TRBJ2-7, is GAGVSQSPSNKVTEKGKDVELRCDPISGHTALYWYRQSLGQGLEFLIYFQGNSAPDKSGLPSDRFSAERTGGSVSTLTIQRTQQEDSAVYLCASSLSVEQYFGPGTRLTVT.

The chain couples TRBV7-2 to TRBJ2-6; 8 bases agree with TRBD2. The J segment lost 0 bases and the V segment lost 2 bases, leaving 9 bases of the junction unmatched. CDR1 is SGHTA and CDR2 is FQGNSA in the germline V gene. CDR3 length: 19 residues. This chain's CDR3 is CASSLTAGAAGSGANVLTF. The CDR3 coding sequence is TGTGCCAGCAGCTTAACAGCGGGGGCTGCCGGCTCTGGGGCCAACGTCCTGACTTTC.

The CDR3 DNA reads as TGTGCCAGCAGCTTGGCCGCAGGCCCTTACGAGCAGTACTTC. As protein: CASSLAAGPYEQYF. The chain uses TRBV5-5 and TRBJ2-7; D unresolved. CDR1 SGHKS and CDR2 YYEKEE come from the germline V gene (reference sequence). The CDR3 is 14 amino acids. V gave up 0 bases and J gave up 4 bases, with 11 bases separating them.

The J gene is TRBJ1-1, the V gene TRBV6-1; 12 bases align to TRBD1. The CDR3 extends over 16 amino acids. Germline V gene data show CDR1 as MNHNS and CDR2 as SASEGT. The ends lost 3 bases at V and 1 base at J; junction bases unmatched: 3. The CDR3 nucleotides are TGTGCCAGCAGTGAGCGGGACAGGGGGCCGAACACTGAAGCTTTCTTT. Translated, it gives CASSERDRGPNTEAFF.

The rearrangement links TRBV6-5 to TRBJ1-3; tentative D call: TRBD1 (5 bases). The V end was cut by 4 bases, the J end by 6 bases, with 7 bases between. This CDR3 region has 12 residues. CDR1 and CDR2 from the germline V gene are MNHEY and SVGAGI. The CDR3 nucleotides read TGTGCCAGCAGTTTACAGGAAAACACCATATATTTT. This gives the protein CASSLQENTIYF.

This clone is a singleton in its sample. The V and J genes are TRBV5-6 and TRBJ2-3, with D possibly TRBD1 on 6 matching bases. V was cut by 3 bases and J by 7 bases, with 9 bases left in between. This CDR3 has 12 residues. Germline CDR1 is SGHDT and CDR2 is YYEEEE. The CDR3 DNA follows: TGTGCCAGCAGCTCGGACAGCTATACGCAGTATTTT. Amino acids: CASSSDSYTQYF.

The chain employs TRBV30 and TRBJ1-6; 9 nucleotides agree with TRBD1. Trimming at V came to 0 bases and at J to 8 bases, leaving 5 bases not matched to a gene. Per germline, CDR1 GTSNPN and CDR2 SVGIG (reference sequence). There are 15 residues in the CDR3. The CDR3 reads CAWSVPGQGHSPLHF. The CDR3, as DNA: TGTGCCTGGAGTGTACCGGGACAGGGTCATTCACCCCTCCACTTT. Together with reference TRBV30 and TRBJ1-6, the CDR3 gives the full variable domain: SQTIHQWPATLVQPVGSPLSLECTVEGTSNPNLYWYRQAAGRGLQLLFYSVGIGQISSEVPQNLSASRPQDRQFILSSKKLLLSDSGFYLCAWSVPGQGHSPLHFGNGTRLTVT.

The V gene is TRBV27, the J gene TRBJ2-1; 7 positions match TRBD2. Germline CDR1 MNHEY, CDR2 SMNVEV (reference sequence). The CDR3 has 14 amino acids. V lost 0 bases to trimming and J lost 9 bases; unmatched junction nucleotides: 5. CDR3 DNA: TGTGCCAGCAGTTTATCAAGGACTAGATCTGAGCAGTTCTTC. Translating it yields CASSLSRTRSEQFF.

This clone was detected only a few times. The rearrangement uses TRBV13 and TRBJ2-3; TRBD2 might be the D (6 bases). Germline V gene lookup returns CDR1 PRHDT and CDR2 FYEKMQ (reference sequence). This CDR3 contains 18 residues. V was cut by 5 bases and J by 6 bases, with 27 bases left in between. The CDR3 DNA follows: TGTGCCAGCAGCCTACGAGCGGCCTCCGCGGGGCGGTGGGATACGCAGTATTTT. Its protein is CASSLRAASAGRWDTQYF. Full variable domain (remainder filled in from reference TRBV13 and TRBJ2-3): AAGVIQSPRHLIKEKRETATLKCYPIPRHDTVYWYQQGPGQDPQFLISFYEKMQSDKGSIPDRFSAQQFSDYHSELNMSSLELGDSALYFCASSLRAASAGRWDTQYFGPGTRLTVL.

This clone was detected only once. CDR3 DNA: TGTGCCAGCAGTGAAGAAGTAGCGGGAGCGGGAGAGACCCAGTACTTC. Protein sequence: CASSEEVAGAGETQYF. V gene TRBV2 combines with J gene TRBJ2-5; TRBD2 aligns across 9 bases. V was pared by 1 base and J by 4 bases, with 7 bases of the junction left unmatched. Germline values: CDR1 SNHLY, CDR2 FYNNEI. The CDR3 contains 16 residues.

There are a few counts of this clone. This chain connects TRBV28 to TRBJ2-1, with D possibly matching TRBD2 (7 bases). This CDR3 is built from 14 residues. V lost 8 bases to trimming and J lost 7 bases, with 18 bases between them. Germline-derived CDR1 and CDR2 are MDHEN and SYDVKM. The chain's CDR3 is CASRPSGGRNEQFF. As DNA, the CDR3 is TGTGCCAGCCGCCCCTCGGGGGGCCGTAATGAGCAGTTCTTC.

V usage is TRBV29-1 and J usage is TRBJ2-1, with D perhaps matching TRBD2 (5 bases). The CDR3 has 12 residues. V dropped 2 bases and J dropped 6 bases, with 8 bases sitting between them. Germline V gene lookup returns CDR1 SQVTM and CDR2 ANQGSEA. CDR3 in DNA: TGCAGCGTTGAATCGGGGTTCAATGAGCAGTTCTTC. Translated, it gives CSVESGFNEQFF.

This clone was seen a single time. This chain uses TRBV7-2 with TRBJ2-5; 8 bases are shared with TRBD1. CDR3 length: 15 amino acids. V was pared by 5 bases and J by 4 bases, with 9 bases of the junction left unmatched. Germline lookup yields CDR1 SGHTA and CDR2 FQGNSA. The CDR3 bases are TGTGCCAGCAGCCGGGACAGGATCCCCGGAGAGACCCAGTACTTC. Translated, it gives CASSRDRIPGETQYF.

The chain combines TRBV6-6 with TRBJ1-1; D remains unclear. With 6 bases removed from V and 2 bases from J, the gap between germline ends came to 16 bases. The CDR3 spans 15 residues. Germline V gene lookup returns CDR1 MNHNY and CDR2 SVGAGI (reference sequence). In DNA, the CDR3 is TGTGCCAGCAGGACCTCGGGGTCGGTAAACACTGAAGCTTTCTTT. The encoded protein is CASRTSGSVNTEAFF.

The gene calls are TRBV7-9 and TRBJ1-2; TRBD1 matches 8 bases. V lost 5 bases and J lost 4; bases outside the gene matches: 6. The CDR3 totals 14 residues. Germline V gene lookup returns CDR1 SEHNR and CDR2 FQNEAQ (reference sequence). The CDR3 nucleotides are TGTGCCAGCAGCGAAGGACAGGGAATCTATGGCTACACCTTC. It specifies CASSEGQGIYGYTF.

The chain is built from TRBV5-1 and TRBJ2-6, with 7 bases that match TRBD1. The J segment lost 4 bases and the V segment lost 4 bases, leaving 5 bases of the junction unmatched. Germline CDR1 is SGHRS and CDR2 is YFSETQ. This CDR3 has 15 residues. CDR3 DNA: TGCGCCAGCAGCGCGACAGGGTCAGGGGCCAACGTCCTGACTTTC. This sequence encodes CASSATGSGANVLTF.

The J gene is TRBJ1-6, the V gene TRBV18; 10 bases map to TRBD1. This CDR3 comprises 16 residues. Trimming took 3 bases from V and 9 from J; bases not matched to a gene: 8. CDR1 is KGHSH, CDR2 LQKENI, per germline. Here the CDR3 DNA reads TGTGCCAGCTCACCGCCGGGACAGGGGCCGGGTTCACCCCTCCACTTT. Its protein product is CASSPPGQGPGSPLHF.

V gene TRBV30 combines with J gene TRBJ2-5, with TRBD1 matching 8 bases. The J call is doubtful: the DNA matches TRBJ2-7 better. The CDR3 loop spans 14 amino acids. Germline V lookup: CDR1 GTSNPN, CDR2 SVGIG (reference sequence). In nucleotides, the CDR3 is TGTGCCTGGAAGCTGACAGGGGCGGGCTACGAGCAGTACTTC. This sequence encodes CAWKLTGAGYEQYF.

The chain links TRBV5-1 to TRBJ2-1; 8 bases line up with TRBD2. The CDR3 totals 18 residues. Germline V gene lookup returns CDR1 SGHRS and CDR2 YFSETQ. J lost 9 bases, V lost 3 bases, and 20 bases had no gene match. Written as DNA, the CDR3 is TGCGCCAGCAGCTACTCTACGACAATCGAGCGGGAGAAAGTTGAGCAGTTCTTC. This gives the protein CASSYSTTIEREKVEQFF.